This TCR beta chain is from a study of control samples from healthy donors and cancer patients. V dropped 4 bases and J dropped 1; count of bases not matched to a gene: 6. Per the germline V gene, CDR1 is SGHNT and CDR2 is YYREEE (reference sequence). The CDR3 length is 15 residues. This clone appeared a single time. TCRdb's copy holds only in-frame clones and misses some; the assay was immunoSEQ multiplex PCR. The sample lists 150,000 to 200,000 clones, roughly 94% occurring once. The sequenced sample was PBMCs. This sequence originates from a man in his fifties or sixties with colorectal cancer. The genes are TRBV5-4 and TRBJ1-1; TRBD1 aligns across 8 bases. The CDR3 coding sequence is TGTGCCAGCAGCAGCACCGGGACAGGGAACACTGAAGCTTTCTTT. This codes for CASSSTGTGNTEAFF.